This T cell receptor (beta chain) was observed in a study of T cells in Graves' hyperthyroidism and ophthalmopathy. The overall study: Peripheral blood samples were taken at initial diagnosis, prior to any treatment.

TCR beta CDR3 regions were amplified from RNA. In the first-round RT-PCR of the TCR CDR3, the HTBI primer set was used. One entry per CDR3 protein, called by TCRdb with MiXCR from the multiplex PCR reads. This sample has about 300,000 distinct CDR3 sequences, with less than 20% found just once. Patients showing uncontrolled infection, other autoimmune disease, pregnancy or lactation were ineligible. As regards this clonotype: What it binds is not known.

Findings of the study overall: A model built on 13 V-J features separated ophthalmopathy from stable hyperthyroidism.

This CDR3 spans 13 amino acids. Germline V lookup: CDR1 ENHRY, CDR2 SYGVKD. Trimming left V 6 bases short and J 2 bases short, with 10 bases between. This TCR was sampled from a man aged 45 to 65 with Graves' ophthalmopathy. The chain links TRBV10-3 to TRBJ2-5; D call uncertain. The sample comprised blood. CDR3 protein: CAISSDAQETQYF. The CDR3 DNA reads as TGTGCCATCAGCTCGGACGCTCAAGAGACCCAGTACTTC.